The TCR beta chain described here comes from a study of OX40 agonist ivuxolimab in advanced cancers. Whole-study context: Patients with prior anti-PD-1, anti-PD-L1 or anti-CTLA-4 therapy were eligible; 40% had some.

The assay was immunoSEQ multiplex PCR, and TCRdb's table has in-frame clones only and misses some. The sample has over 70,000 clones; roughly 78% are singletons. Sequenced here: CD4+ or CD8+ T cells sorted from blood, sampled in a trial of the OX40 agonist ivuxolimab. The sequence came from an adult with an advanced solid tumor such as melanoma, head and neck, liver or kidney cancer.

DNA for the CDR3: TGTGCCATCAGTGAGTCCCAGGGGGCCACTGAAGCTTTCTTT. Encoded protein: CAISESQGATEAFF. The chain couples TRBV10-3 to TRBJ1-1; 8 nucleotides align to TRBD1. The CDR3 contains 14 residues. In germline, CDR1 is ENHRY, CDR2 SYGVKD. V gave up 0 bases and J gave up 4 bases; unmatched junction bases: 1.